A single sample gave rise to the 25 T cell receptor beta chains below, sequenced in a study of shared T cell receptors in the human thymus (dated by TCRdb to the early 2020s). The library was produced with the immunoSEQ multiplex PCR assay. Held by TCRdb, this immuneACCESS table contains in-frame sequences only and omits some clones. Under half of the omission traces to an unresolved V gene where checked; the cause of the rest is unknown. Within this sample are more than 550,000 clones, with 80% to 90% of them counted one time only. Of the sample, under 0.01% falls within the top ten clones. This sample was shared with a second study, whose subject was human thymus T cells.

The sample comprised thymocytes. The receptor set was obtained from a boy in the first two years of life with a congenital heart defect. Donor details come from another sample of the same person, matched by shared clones.

V and J are TRBV4-1 and TRBJ1-3; D possibly corresponds to TRBD1 (6 bases). CDR1 MGHRA and CDR2 YSYEKL come from the germline V gene. The CDR3 length is 21 residues. V was pared by 1 base and J by 0 bases, with 25 bases between. Written as DNA, the CDR3 is TGCGCCAGCAGCCAAGTCTATAGGGGGGGTTCAGGGTCGCTCTCTGGAAACACCATATATTTT. Protein: CASSQVYRGGSGSLSGNTIYF.

The chain uses TRBV7-2 and TRBJ1-2; perhaps TRBD1 as D (6 bases). In germline, CDR1 is SGHTA, CDR2 FQGNSA. CDR3 length: 15 amino acids. Trimming removed 4 bases at V and 8 bases at J, with 20 bases between. The CDR3 DNA reads TGTGCCAGCAGCTCATGGGCTCCTCGGACAGAAGGCTACACCTTC. This gives the protein CASSSWAPRTEGYTF.

V usage is TRBV5-8 and J usage is TRBJ2-3, with a weak D call TRBD1 (5 bases). The CDR3 has 13 residues. V dropped 3 bases and J dropped 9 bases, with 14 bases sitting between them. The germline V gene has CDR1 SGHTS and CDR2 YDEGEE. In DNA form, the CDR3 reads TGTGCCAGCAGCTCAGGGCCAGCTCAGACGCAGTATTTT. The encoded protein is CASSSGPAQTQYF. The entire variable domain, with the rest obtained from reference TRBV5-8 and TRBJ2-3, is as follows: EAGVTQSPTHLIKTRGQQATLRCSPISGHTSVYWYQQALGLGLQFLLWYDEGEERNRGNFPPRFSGRQFPNYSSELNVNALELEDSALYLCASSSGPAQTQYFGPGTRLTVL.

The table lists this clone with a few counts. The chain links TRBV7-2 to TRBJ2-5, with D tentatively TRBD1 (5 bases). CDR1 and CDR2 (germline): SGHTA, FQGNSA. This CDR3 contains 14 residues. Trimming pared 2 bases from V and 1 base from J, leaving 8 bases between. CDR3 nucleotides: TGTGCCAGCAGCTTAAACAGGTTCCAAGAGACCCAGTACTTC. Translated: CASSLNRFQETQYF.

This clone was detected a few times. The chain is built from TRBV4-3 and TRBJ2-7; 7 positions match TRBD2. Germline assignment: CDR1 LGHNA and CDR2 YSLEER. Trimming at V came to 0 bases and at J to 4 bases, leaving 3 bases not matched to a gene. The CDR3 spans 14 residues. CDR3 DNA: TGCGCCAGCAGCCAAGACCCACTAGCGTACGAGCAGTACTTC. It codes for CASSQDPLAYEQYF.

The gene calls are TRBV27 and TRBJ1-1; D is undetermined. Per germline, CDR1 MNHEY and CDR2 SMNVEV (reference sequence). The CDR3 length is 13 residues. V lost 3 bases to trimming and J lost 2 bases, with 7 bases between them. The CDR3 sequence is CASSFENNTEAFF. The DNA of the CDR3 is TGTGCCAGCAGTTTTGAGAACAACACTGAAGCTTTCTTT.

V usage is TRBV27 and J usage is TRBJ2-7; possibly TRBD1 for D (8 bases). Germline CDR1 MNHEY, CDR2 SMNVEV (reference sequence). This CDR3 comprises 15 residues. V lost 2 bases to trimming and J lost 4 bases, with 15 bases between them. The CDR3 here is CASSLQTGGVYEQYF. CDR3 bases: TGTGCCAGCAGTTTACAAACAGGGGGGGTTTACGAGCAGTACTTC.

This sequence joins TRBV5-6 and TRBJ2-5; TRBD1 aligns across 7 bases. The V gene's germline CDR1 is SGHDT and CDR2 YYEEEE. This CDR3 has 14 residues. J lost 5 bases, V lost 2 bases, and 6 bases had no gene match. The CDR3 is CASSFRTGTETQYF. In DNA form, the CDR3 reads TGTGCCAGCAGCTTCCGGACAGGCACGGAGACCCAGTACTTC.

This chain connects TRBV28 to TRBJ1-2; maybe TRBD1 (6 bases). The germline CDR1 and CDR2 sequences are MDHEN and SYDVKM. V lost 5 bases and J 4 bases, leaving 20 bases between the germline ends. This CDR3 has 16 residues. The CDR3: CASSDGPSARGYGYTF. CDR3 DNA: TGTGCCAGCAGTGACGGTCCCTCGGCCAGGGGCTATGGCTACACCTTC.

This chain connects TRBV10-1 to TRBJ2-7; D gene uncertain. The CDR3 has 9 amino acids. CDR1 and CDR2 from the germline V gene are WNHNN and SYGVQD (reference sequence). V was trimmed by 6 bases and J by 5 bases, leaving 2 bases between them. DNA for the CDR3: TGCGCCAGCAGCGACGAGCAGTACTTC. Encoded protein: CASSDEQYF.

This rearrangement joins TRBV21-1 to TRBJ1-5; TRBD1 reflects the table's D call only, with no check against the DNA. TRBV21-1 is reported as a pseudogene. This CDR3 is 17 amino acids long. The CDR3 spells CASSKETGGSGNQPQHF. In DNA, the CDR3 is TGTGCCAGCAGCAAAGAAACAGGGGGCAGTGGCAATCAGCCCCAGCATTTT.

The V call is TRBV10-2, the J call TRBJ2-4, with TRBD2 matching over 8 bases. V lost 3 bases and J lost 9; bases outside the gene matches: 16. From germline, CDR1 is WSHSY and CDR2 SAAADI. The CDR3 runs to 17 residues. Here the CDR3 DNA reads TGCGCCAGCAGTGATCGTGGCGGGGGGCCCCAAAAGGTCATTCAGTACTTC. Amino acid sequence: CASSDRGGGPQKVIQYF.

The chain carries TRBV5-5 and TRBJ2-7, with TRBD1 matching 7 bases. CDR1 and CDR2 (germline): SGHKS, YYEKEE (reference sequence). This CDR3 is 16 amino acids long. V lost 0 bases to trimming and J lost 2 bases; unmatched junction nucleotides: 8. The CDR3 spells CASSLGPDRAAYEQYF. CDR3 sequence (DNA): TGTGCCAGCAGCTTGGGGCCTGACAGGGCGGCCTACGAGCAGTACTTC.

The chain has TRBV29-1 and TRBJ2-5; 14 nucleotides match TRBD2. This CDR3 spans 14 amino acids. Losses at the gene ends were 7 bases for V and 5 bases for J; bases not matched to a gene: 6. Germline V gene data show CDR1 as SQVTM and CDR2 as ANQGSEA. Here the CDR3 DNA reads TGCAGCGCCAGCTGGACTAGCGGGGGGGAGACCCAGTACTTC. This sequence encodes CSASWTSGGETQYF. Using reference TRBV29-1 and TRBJ2-5 for the parts outside the CDR3, the full variable domain is SAVISQKPSRDICQRGTSLTIQCQVDSQVTMMFWYRQQPGQSLTLIATANQGSEATYESGFVIDKFPISRPNLTFSTLTVSNMSPEDSSIYLCSASWTSGGETQYFGPGTRLLVL.

J is TRBJ2-1 and V is TRBV5-1, with 8 bases that match TRBD1. This CDR3 is 15 amino acids long. Germline trimming cut 3 bases from V and 5 bases from J; bases unmatched to any gene: 7. Germline CDR1 reads SGHRS; CDR2 reads YFSETQ. CDR3 region: CASSSPGQVDNEQFF. CDR3 in DNA: TGCGCCAGCAGCTCCCCGGGACAGGTCGACAATGAGCAGTTCTTC.

The chain couples TRBV15 to TRBJ2-2; TRBD2 might be the D (7 bases). Germline V lookup: CDR1 LNHNV, CDR2 YYDKDF (reference sequence). CDR3 length: 20 amino acids. V was shortened by 6 bases and J by 0 bases, with 26 bases between the two germline ends. This chain's CDR3 is CATSSSPSRGAISNTGELFF. The CDR3 DNA is TGTGCCACCAGTAGTTCCCCTTCACGGGGGGCGATCTCGAACACCGGGGAGCTGTTTTTT.

The chain carries TRBV28 and TRBJ1-4, with 10 bases lining up with TRBD1. The V gene's germline CDR1 is MDHEN and CDR2 SYDVKM. Trimming cost V 6 bases and J 7 bases; bases outside gene matches: 14. The CDR3 consists of 17 residues. This CDR3 is CASRQHYAGTGVEKLFF. The CDR3 nucleotides read TGTGCCAGCAGGCAACACTATGCCGGGACAGGGGTTGAAAAACTGTTTTTT.

This clone was counted a single time. In DNA, the CDR3 is TGTGCCAGCAGCTTCACCCCAGGGCCTAACACCGGGGAGCTGTTTTTT. This encodes CASSFTPGPNTGELFF. The chain recombines TRBV5-6 with TRBJ2-2, with D possibly matching TRBD1 (5 bases). Germline CDR1 is SGHDT and CDR2 is YYEEEE. The CDR3 is made up of 16 amino acids. V was clipped by 2 bases and J by 2 bases, with 13 bases between them.

The chain carries TRBV28 and TRBJ2-3; 11 nucleotides line up with TRBD2. Germline lookup yields CDR1 MDHEN and CDR2 SYDVKM. CDR3 length: 17 residues. The trim removed 5 bases at V and 3 bases at J, leaving 10 bases unmatched. The CDR3 reads CASSLLKTSGATDTQYF. Here the CDR3 DNA reads TGTGCCAGCAGTCTACTAAAGACTAGCGGGGCGACAGATACGCAGTATTTT.

The chain links TRBV10-1 to TRBJ2-7; D is possibly TRBD2 (6 bases). The V and J ends lost 7 bases and 1 base respectively, with 20 bases between them. Germline values: CDR1 WNHNN, CDR2 SYGVQD (reference sequence). This CDR3 is 16 amino acids long. CDR3 residues: CASTPSGDLLSYEQYF. CDR3 DNA: TGCGCCAGCACTCCTTCGGGGGATCTCCTTTCCTACGAGCAGTACTTC.

This chain connects TRBV4-3 to TRBJ2-4, with D perhaps TRBD2 (8 bases). CDR1 is LGHNA and CDR2 is YSLEER in the germline V gene. With 3 bases removed from V and 0 bases from J, the gap between germline ends came to 24 bases. CDR3 length equals 20 residues. The CDR3 DNA follows: TGCGCCAGCAGCCAGGGACAGAGCGGGAGCCATAGTGGAGCCAAAAACATTCAGTACTTC. It is translated as CASSQGQSGSHSGAKNIQYF.

V is TRBV7-9 and J is TRBJ2-2; D is perhaps TRBD1 (6 bases). Germline V gene sequence: CDR1 SEHNR, CDR2 FQNEAQ (reference sequence). The CDR3 covers 15 residues. The ends were cut back, 4 bases at V and 4 bases at J, with 13 bases in the middle. This CDR3 is CASSSQGRSTGELFF. Here the CDR3 DNA reads TGTGCCAGCAGCTCACAGGGAAGGAGCACCGGGGAGCTGTTTTTT.

The chain combines TRBV5-1 with TRBJ1-1, with D possibly matching TRBD1 (5 bases). Germline CDR1 reads SGHRS; CDR2 reads YFSETQ. The CDR3 is made up of 11 amino acids. V was shortened by 0 bases and J by 8 bases, with 5 bases between the two germline ends. CDR3 amino acids: CASSLAGEAFF. CDR3 in DNA: TGCGCCAGCAGCTTGGCAGGGGAAGCTTTCTTT. Full variable domain (missing parts from reference TRBV5-1 and TRBJ1-1): KAGVTQTPRYLIKTRGQQVTLSCSPISGHRSVSWYQQTPGQGLQFLFEYFSETQRNKGNFPGRFSGRQFSNSRSEMNVSTLELGDSALYLCASSLAGEAFFGQGTRLTVV.

The rearrangement uses TRBV19 and TRBJ2-7, with TRBD1 matching over 7 bases. The CDR3 loop spans 14 amino acids. V trimming: 4 bases; J trimming: 1 base; junction bases outside the gene matches: 4. Germline CDR1 is LNHDA and CDR2 is SQIVND (reference sequence). The DNA of the CDR3 is TGTGCCAGTAGTACCTACAGGGGATCCTACGAGCAGTACTTC. As protein: CASSTYRGSYEQYF.

V gene TRBV27 combines with J gene TRBJ1-1, with 7 nucleotides matching TRBD1. Losses at the gene ends were 0 bases for V and 3 bases for J; bases not matched to a gene: 10. This CDR3 comprises 17 residues. Germline V gene sequence: CDR1 MNHEY, CDR2 SMNVEV (reference sequence). The CDR3 nucleotides read TGTGCCAGCAGTTTATCGGCCCCCTTCACAGGGGACACTGAAGCTTTCTTT. Translation: CASSLSAPFTGDTEAFF.